The entry below describes one T cell receptor beta chain. It lacks a known antigen. No much larger clone is present one base from it, and per-base qualities are unavailable. The data belong to a study of blood T cell repertoires in COVID-19 (dated by TCRdb to 2018 to 2020). About the study as a whole: Samples covering the acute and convalescent phases of COVID-19 were provided by collaborators in the United States, Italy and Spain. HLA class I and class II types, where available, came from metadata supplied by the sample provider rather than from assay-based typing. Samples were obtained from the ongoing ImmuneRACE study (first 160 participants) and from 1,254 subjects provided by 6 global collaborators. Sample metadata almost always included a de-identified subject ID, COVID-19 status, age in years and sex. Subjects who had been exposed to COVID-19, were actively infected with it, or had recovered from it provided the deeply sampled blood TCRbeta repertoires that made up the dataset. The repertoires were released in a freely available public database intended as a resource for research on the immune response to SARS-CoV-2. The material from the prospective study consisted of cDNA or gDNA derived from T cells, B-cell-depleted T cells, or PBMCs.

TCRbeta CDR3 regions were amplified from genomic DNA by means of the immunoSEQ Assay, a bias-controlled multiplex PCR. The published analysis was carried out like this. The number of nucleated cells in each sample was estimated by amplification of reference gene primers within the assay. Sequence reads were collapsed and filtered to measure the absolute abundance of every unique TCRbeta CDR3 rearrangement. For each sample, productive Simpson clonality was calculated as the square root of Simpson's diversity index over productive rearrangements. The table was pulled from immuneACCESS by TCRdb, which kept in-frame rearrangements only. Such tables lose some clones; where checked, under half of the loss comes from unresolved V genes, and the rest has no known cause. V and J calls and clone size are as listed in that table; D and trimming were resolved from the DNA. Counted in this sample were over 300,000 clones; 65% to 90% of them appeared once. The top ten clones comprise about 7% of the sample.

Beyond this particular receptor, the publication reports: How much clinical and demographic metadata was included differed by source and by participant, and the metadata was provided uncurated.

Each collaborating institution followed its own protocols to collect whole blood in K2EDTA tubes. For TCRbeta analysis, collaborators shipped samples as frozen whole blood, isolated PBMCs, or DNA extracted from either of those sample types. Material: peripheral blood. The source is a human donor in a cohort sampled during active COVID-19.

The CDR3 here reads CASSRGNLEKLFF. The nucleotides read TGTGCCAGTAGTCGGGGGAATCTTGAAAAACTGTTTTTT. The V and J segments used are TRBV19 and TRBJ1-4, with a weak D call of TRBD1 (5 bases match). The germline V gene (reference sequence) yields LNHDA for CDR1 and SQIVND for CDR2. From the cysteine through the phenylalanine, the CDR3 covers 13 amino acids. Only the CDR3 portion is preserved as DNA: 39 bases, with reading frame beginning at the first base. V is clipped by 5 bases and J by 7 bases, and the sequence between their germline boundaries is 11 bases long.